This TCR beta chain stems from a study of OX40 agonist ivuxolimab in advanced cancers. Overall study: Recorded diagnoses for dose-escalation patients were hepatocellular carcinoma, melanoma, renal cell or head and neck cancer. People who had prior anti-PD-1, anti-PD-L1 or anti-CTLA-4 therapy could take part, and around 40% had some.

The assay was immunoSEQ multiplex PCR, and TCRdb's table has in-frame clones only and misses some. Among about 100,000 clones listed, about 89% were seen once. Germline V gene data show CDR1 as SGHRS and CDR2 as YFSETQ. CDR3 size: 15 residues. V gave up 0 bases and J gave up 3 bases, with 12 bases separating them. The sequence derives from an adult with an advanced solid tumor such as melanoma, head and neck, liver or kidney cancer. The sample here was CD4+ or CD8+ T cells sorted from blood, taken in a trial of the OX40 agonist ivuxolimab. The chain recombines TRBV5-1 with TRBJ1-2, with D perhaps matching TRBD1 (6 bases). CDR3 region: CASSLEGVSYYGYTF. CDR3 DNA sequence: TGCGCCAGCAGCTTGGAGGGGGTCTCGTACTATGGCTACACCTTC.